A selection of T cell receptor beta chains follows, all from one sample in a study of T cell responses to AZD1222 COVID-19 vaccine. Sequencing used immunoSEQ multiplex PCR; TCRdb keeps in-frame clones, though not all of them. The data show around 66,000 clones, more than 85% seen once. The sample here was peripheral blood, taken on day 0 of AZD1222 vaccination. The receptors here all came from an adult in good health. Each CDR3 is given with its conserved first and last residue. A D gene is named only where the DNA matches it firmly.

>TRBD1|TRBV4-1|TRBJ1-2|16
TGCGCCAGCAGCCAAGATGGGACAGGGATAGACTATGGCTACACCTTC
CASSQDGTGIDYGYTF
>TRBD1|TRBV6-5|TRBJ2-3|14
TGTGCCACAGACAGGGGGCAAAGGATAGATACGCAGTATTTT
CATDRGQRIDTQYF
>NA|TRBV12-3/TRBV12-4|TRBJ2-2|13
TGTGCCAGCACCCATAAGGCCGGCGGGGAGCTGTTTTTT
CASTHKAGGELFF
>TRBD1|TRBV10-2|TRBJ2-3|16
TGCGCCAGCAGTCCGGCGGACAGGGCTGGGGCAGATACGCAGTATTTT
CASSPADRAGADTQYF
>TRBD2|TRBV11-3|TRBJ2-1|16
TGTGCCAGCAGCTTAGCGGGAGGGAGATCCTACAATGAGCAGTTCTTC
CASSLAGGRSYNEQFF
>TRBD1|TRBV3-1/TRBV3-2|TRBJ1-2|15
TGTGCCAGCAGCCGAATGGGACAGGCTAACTATGGCTACACCTTC
CASSRMGQANYGYTF
>NA|TRBV6-5|TRBJ1-4|13
TGTGCCAGCAGCGTTACAACTAATGAAAAACTGTTTTTT
CASSVTTNEKLFF
>NA|TRBV9|TRBJ2-5|13
TGTGCCAGCAGCGTAGGGCCTTGGGAGACCCAGTACTTC
CASSVGPWETQYF
>TRBD2|TRBV2|TRBJ2-7|15
TGTGCCAGCAACCCGACTAGCGGGCCTTCCTACGAGCAGTACTTC
CASNPTSGPSYEQYF
>NA|TRBV30|TRBJ1-3|12
TGTGCCTGGAGTGTACAGCGAAACACCATATATTTT
CAWSVQRNTIYF
>NA|TRBV6-1|TRBJ1-3|14
TGTGCCAGCAGGGGGGGGCGGCCTGGAAACACCATATATTTT
CASRGGRPGNTIYF